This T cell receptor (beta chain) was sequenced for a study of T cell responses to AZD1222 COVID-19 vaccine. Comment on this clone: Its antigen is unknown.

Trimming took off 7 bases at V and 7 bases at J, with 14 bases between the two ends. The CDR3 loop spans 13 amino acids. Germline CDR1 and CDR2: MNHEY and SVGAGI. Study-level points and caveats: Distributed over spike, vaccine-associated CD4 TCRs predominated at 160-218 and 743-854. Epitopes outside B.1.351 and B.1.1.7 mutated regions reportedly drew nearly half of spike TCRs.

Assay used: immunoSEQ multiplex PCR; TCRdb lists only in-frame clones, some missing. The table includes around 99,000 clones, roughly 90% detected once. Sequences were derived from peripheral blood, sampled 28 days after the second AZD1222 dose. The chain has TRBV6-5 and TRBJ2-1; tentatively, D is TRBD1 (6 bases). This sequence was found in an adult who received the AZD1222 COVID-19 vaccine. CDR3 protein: CASKGAGVNEQFF. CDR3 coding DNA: TGTGCCAGCAAAGGAGCAGGGGTGAATGAGCAGTTCTTC.